This T cell receptor (beta chain) was identified in a study of T cell responses to AZD1222 COVID-19 vaccine. Germline CDR1 reads SGHKS; CDR2 reads YYEKEE (reference sequence). The ends were cut back, 0 bases at V and 5 bases at J, with 9 bases in the middle. The CDR3 is 15 residues long. The table came from immunoSEQ multiplex PCR; TCRdb's copy has only in-frame clones and leaves some out. The sample lists 150,000 or so clones, about 91% occurring once. The origin of this receptor is an adult in good health. Sequencing used peripheral blood, obtained on day 0 of AZD1222 vaccination. This sequence joins TRBV5-5 and TRBJ1-6, with D uncertain. The CDR3 reads CASSLVSGDNSPLHF. The CDR3, as DNA: TGTGCCAGCAGCTTGGTCTCCGGGGATAATTCACCCCTCCACTTT.